These 29 T cell receptor beta chains were all obtained from the same sample, sequenced in a study of T cells in Graves' hyperthyroidism and ophthalmopathy. From RNA transcripts, TCR beta CDR3 regions were amplified. Carried out on the TCR CDR3, a first-round RT-PCR used the HTBI primer set. TCRdb reprocessed the multiplex PCR reads via MiXCR and lists one record per CDR3 protein. The sample holds around 600,000 distinct CDR3 sequences; 13% to 15% are singletons and the top ten take less than 9%. Sequenced material: blood. The source of these receptors is a woman younger than 35 with Graves' ophthalmopathy.

The rearrangement uses TRBV30 and TRBJ1-2; a possible D gene is TRBD1 (5 bases). This CDR3 has 11 residues. CDR1 GTSNPN and CDR2 SVGIG come from the germline V gene (reference sequence). V lost 7 bases, J lost 7 bases, and 13 bases lay in between. The CDR3 sequence: CALPLRGGYTF. For the CDR3, the DNA is TGTGCCTTACCCCTTAGGGGTGGCTACACCTTC.

This clonotype was seen repeatedly, ten times or more. V and J are TRBV12-3 or TRBV12-4 and TRBJ2-6, with 7 nucleotides matching TRBD1. The V gene end was trimmed by 2 bases and the J gene end by 0 bases; junction bases not matched to a gene: 7. The CDR3 is 18 residues long. DNA for the CDR3: TGTGCCAGCAGTTTATGGACAGGTCTAAGCTCTGGGGCCAACGTCCTGACTTTC. Translated: CASSLWTGLSSGANVLTF.

This clonotype has a single count. The chain combines TRBV19 with TRBJ1-5, with D unclear. Germline loops: CDR1 LNHDA, CDR2 SQIVND (reference sequence). Trimming left V 3 bases short and J 0 bases short, with 18 bases between. The CDR3 consists of 18 residues. The CDR3 loop reads CASSIYEEPFYSNQPQHF. In DNA form, the CDR3 reads TGTGCCAGTAGTATCTATGAAGAGCCCTTCTATAGCAATCAGCCCCAGCATTTT.

This chain connects TRBV7-6 to TRBJ2-1; D is uncertain. The CDR3 runs to 13 residues. Trimming took off 4 bases at V and 7 bases at J, with 11 bases between the two ends. Per the germline V gene, CDR1 is SGHVS and CDR2 is FNYEAQ. The CDR3 is CASSSEGSNEQFF. The CDR3, as DNA: TGTGCCAGCAGCTCTGAAGGCTCGAATGAGCAGTTCTTC.

This clonotype was seen repeatedly, ten times or more. The V call is TRBV10-3, the J call TRBJ2-1, with TRBD2 identical over 9 bases. Germline CDR1 ENHRY, CDR2 SYGVKD. The CDR3 contains 15 residues. Germline trimming cut 10 bases from V and 7 bases from J; bases unmatched to any gene: 14. CDR3 nucleotide sequence: TGTGCCAGCCAGAGTAGGCGGGAGGGCCCAAATGAGCAGTTCTTC. This encodes CASQSRREGPNEQFF.

This clonotype was observed at least ten times. V gene TRBV7-2 combines with J gene TRBJ2-7; D remains ambiguous. The CDR3 is made up of 15 amino acids. Germline-derived CDR1 and CDR2 are SGHTA and FQGNSA. V lost 4 bases to trimming and J lost 3 bases, with 16 bases between them. CDR3 amino acids: CASSSRAAEGYEQYF. The CDR3 region has the DNA TGTGCCAGCAGCTCCCGGGCGGCGGAAGGCTACGAGCAGTACTTC.

This clonotype was detected a few times. V gene TRBV6-5 combines with J gene TRBJ2-1; 12 nucleotides line up with TRBD2. Unmatched junction bases numbered 2, after V lost 3 bases and J lost 5 bases. Germline V CDR1 and CDR2: MNHEY, SVGAGI. The CDR3 consists of 15 residues. CDR3: CASSYGLAGNNEQFF. The CDR3 DNA is TGTGCCAGCAGTTATGGACTAGCGGGGAACAATGAGCAGTTCTTC.

There are many counts of this clonotype. This chain uses TRBV12-3 or TRBV12-4 with TRBJ1-1; a weak D match, TRBD1 (6 bases). The CDR3 totals 13 residues. The ends were cut back, 6 bases at V and 5 bases at J, with 13 bases in the middle. The CDR3 sequence is CASSTAGATEAFF. The CDR3 DNA follows: TGTGCCAGCAGCACCGCAGGGGCAACTGAAGCTTTCTTT.

This clonotype was counted ten times or more. The chain joins TRBV5-1 to TRBJ1-5; D is possibly TRBD1 (6 bases). Germline CDR1 is SGHRS and CDR2 is YFSETQ. Trimming pared 3 bases from V and 3 bases from J, leaving 13 bases between. The CDR3 sequence is 15 residues long. CDR3 DNA: TGCGCCAGCAGCTCACAGGGAGGCGACAATCAGCCCCAGCATTTT. This codes for CASSSQGGDNQPQHF.

This clonotype was observed at least ten times. The chain uses TRBV10-3 and TRBJ2-1, with 7 nucleotides matching TRBD2. Germline CDR1 is ENHRY and CDR2 is SYGVKD. V was clipped by 2 bases and J by 5 bases; unmatched bases: 3. CDR3 length equals 14 residues. The CDR3 nucleotides read TGTGCCATCAGTGAGCAGGGACTAAACAATGAGCAGTTCTTC. It specifies CAISEQGLNNEQFF.

This clonotype was seen once. A much larger clone lies a single base off, so this may be a read error. This rearrangement joins TRBV30 to TRBJ2-5, with 7 bases identical to TRBD1. Germline V CDR1 and CDR2: GTSNPN, SVGIG (reference sequence). This CDR3 contains 14 residues. V trimming: 1 base; J trimming: 4 bases; junction bases outside the gene matches: 6. This CDR3 is CAWSGQGVGETQYF. The CDR3 DNA sequence: TGTGCCTGGAGTGGTCAGGGGGTCGGAGAGACCCAGTACTTC. The full variable domain, completed using reference TRBV30 and TRBJ2-5, is SQTIHQWPATLVQPVGSPLSLECTVEGTSNPNLYWYRQAAGRGLQLLFYSVGIGQISSEVPQNLSASRPQDRQFILSSKKLLLSDSGFYLCAWSGQGVGETQYFGPGTRLLVL.

The V and J genes are TRBV4-1 and TRBJ2-3; the D gene is possibly TRBD1 (7 bases). The CDR3 sequence is 19 residues long. With 1 base removed from V and 1 base from J, the gap between germline ends came to 21 bases. Looked up from germline, CDR1 is MGHRA and CDR2 is YSYEKL. CDR3 loop: CASSQVVSGGTVGTDTQYF. CDR3 sequence (DNA): TGCGCCAGCAGCCAAGTGGTCAGTGGCGGGACAGTCGGCACAGATACGCAGTATTTT.

This clonotype was seen many times. This sequence joins TRBV30 and TRBJ2-3; tentatively, D is TRBD1 or TRBD2 (6 bases each). This CDR3 has 13 residues. V lost 4 bases, J lost 3 bases, and 11 bases lay in between. Germline CDR1 is GTSNPN and CDR2 is SVGIG (reference sequence). This chain's CDR3 is CAWTTGGTDTQYF. DNA of the CDR3: TGTGCCTGGACGACAGGAGGGACAGATACGCAGTATTTT.

This clonotype has at least ten counts. V gene TRBV3-1 combines with J gene TRBJ1-2; D possibly corresponds to TRBD1 (5 bases). Trimming stripped 3 bases from V and 7 bases from J, with 15 bases between. Germline V CDR1 and CDR2: LGHDT, YNNKEL (reference sequence). CDR3 size: 14 residues. The CDR3 DNA sequence: TGTGCCAGCAGCCATCAACCCGGGGGACGTGGCTACACCTTC. As protein: CASSHQPGGRGYTF.

This clonotype was detected many times. This sequence joins TRBV7-8 and TRBJ2-5; a possible D gene is TRBD1 (6 bases). This CDR3 contains 15 residues. V lost 7 bases and J lost 5, with 20 bases in between. The V gene's germline CDR1 is SGHVS and CDR2 FQNEAQ. CDR3 sequence (DNA): TGTGCCAGCACGCGCCAGAGGGGGAAGTTGGAGACCCAGTACTTC. Protein sequence: CASTRQRGKLETQYF.

On this clonotype: One end of the junction fails to match germline, which may point to a read error. The genes are TRBV30 and TRBJ1-5; no clear D gene. Germline V lookup: CDR1 GTSNPN, CDR2 SVGIG (reference sequence). CDR3 length equals 13 residues. Written as DNA, the CDR3 is TGTGCCAGTAGTCCCCAGAGCAATCAGTCCCAGCATTTT. Its translation: CASSPQSNQSQHF.

This clonotype was picked up many times. The chain combines TRBV4-1 with TRBJ2-7, with 11 bases identical to TRBD1. V gave up 3 bases and J gave up 2 bases; unmatched junction bases: 6. Germline CDR1 is MGHRA and CDR2 is YSYEKL. The CDR3 is made up of 16 amino acids. In DNA, the CDR3 is TGCGCCAGCAGCCACGCGGGGACAGGGGGTCCCTACGAGCAGTACTTC. Encoded protein: CASSHAGTGGPYEQYF.

There are many counts of this clonotype. The rearrangement joins TRBV29-1 to TRBJ2-1; TRBD2 aligns across 14 bases. The CDR3 contains 17 residues. Germline assignment: CDR1 SQVTM and CDR2 ANQGSEA. Trimming took 7 bases from V and 8 from J; bases not matched to a gene: 16. The CDR3 nucleotides are TGCAGCGCTAGGACTAGCGGGAGGAGGGGTTTTACGGATGAGCAGTTCTTC. Its translation: CSARTSGRRGFTDEQFF.

This clonotype has a count of ten or more. The chain has TRBV3-1 and TRBJ2-2; 8 bases agree with TRBD2. This CDR3 has 19 residues. Unmatched junction bases numbered 15, after V lost 3 bases and J lost 3 bases. Germline-derived CDR1 and CDR2 are LGHDT and YNNKEL (reference sequence). This CDR3 reads CASSHARLASVLDTGELFF. DNA for the CDR3: TGTGCCAGCAGCCACGCCCGACTAGCGTCTGTCCTTGACACCGGGGAGCTGTTTTTT.

This chain connects TRBV9 to TRBJ2-3; tentatively, D is TRBD1 or TRBD2 (5 bases each). This CDR3 comprises 14 residues. The V end lost 4 bases, the J end lost 5 bases, and 14 bases lay between the germline ends. CDR1 and CDR2 from the germline V gene are SGDLS and YYNGEE. The CDR3 here is CASSFRPGRDTQYF. CDR3 DNA sequence: TGTGCCAGCAGCTTTCGACCGGGGCGAGATACGCAGTATTTT.

The table lists this clonotype with many counts. The chain employs TRBV12-3 or TRBV12-4 and TRBJ1-6; the D is unclear. The CDR3 is 15 residues long. The ends were cut back, 3 bases at V and 0 bases at J, with 6 bases in the middle. This chain's CDR3 is CASSFRSSYNSPLHF. The DNA of the CDR3 is TGTGCCAGCAGTTTCAGAAGCTCCTATAATTCACCCCTCCACTTT.

This clonotype was detected ten times or more. The chain has TRBV18 and TRBJ2-3; TRBD2 agrees at 9 bases. With V trimmed by 2 bases and J by 6 bases, 3 bases remained unmatched. The CDR3 is 14 residues long. Per the germline V gene, CDR1 is KGHSH and CDR2 is LQKENI. The CDR3 nucleotides are TGTGCCAGCTCACCAACTAGCGGGTACGATACGCAGTATTTT. It encodes CASSPTSGYDTQYF.

There are many counts of this clonotype. CDR3 bases: TGCAGTGCTCCCTACCAGGGGTACGAGCAGTACTTC. Protein sequence: CSAPYQGYEQYF. This rearrangement joins TRBV20-1 to TRBJ2-7, with D tentatively TRBD1 (6 bases). This CDR3 contains 12 residues. Germline lookup yields CDR1 DFQATT and CDR2 SNEGSKA (reference sequence). The V end lost 5 bases, the J end lost 4 bases, and 12 bases lay between the germline ends.

This clonotype was observed a few times. V gene TRBV5-1 combines with J gene TRBJ2-7, with TRBD2 matching over 8 bases. V lost 2 bases, J lost 3 bases, and 10 bases stayed unmatched. The V gene's germline CDR1 is SGHRS and CDR2 YFSETQ. This CDR3 is 16 amino acids long. Written as DNA, the CDR3 is TGCGCCAGCAGCTTAGGGCCCGGGGGGGCAGACTACGAGCAGTACTTC. As protein: CASSLGPGGADYEQYF.

This clonotype was counted ten times or more. The chain is built from TRBV20-1 and TRBJ1-4, with D maybe TRBD1 (6 bases). Trimming took off 3 bases at V and 8 bases at J, with 19 bases between the two ends. CDR3 length equals 15 residues. Germline V gene data show CDR1 as DFQATT and CDR2 as SNEGSKA (reference sequence). The CDR3 here is CSARGPTGVQEKLFF. The CDR3 nucleotides are TGCAGTGCTAGGGGACCGACAGGAGTTCAGGAAAAACTGTTTTTT.

This clonotype appeared a few times. The chain recombines TRBV9 with TRBJ1-1; no firm D call. The CDR3 has 14 amino acids. CDR1 and CDR2 (germline): SGDLS, YYNGEE. Deletions cut 2 bases from V and 4 bases from J, with 12 bases between. CDR3 sequence: CASSVTGRLTEAFF. Written as DNA, the CDR3 is TGTGCCAGCAGCGTGACGGGTAGACTCACTGAAGCTTTCTTT. Filled out from reference TRBV9 and TRBJ1-1, the complete variable domain reads DSGVTQTPKHLITATGQRVTLRCSPRSGDLSVYWYQQSLDQGLQFLIQYYNGEERAKGNILERFSAQQFPDLHSELNLSSLELGDSALYFCASSVTGRLTEAFFGQGTRLTVV.

For this clonotype: This sequence may be a read error, since a much larger clone differs from it by one base. The chain employs TRBV11-2 and TRBJ2-1; 12 nucleotides agree with TRBD2. The CDR3 sequence is 14 residues long. Germline CDR1 SGHAT, CDR2 FQNNGV. CDR3 in DNA: TGTGCCAGCAGGAGACTAGCGGGAGACCATGAGCAGCTCTTC. It encodes CASRRLAGDHEQLF.

The genes are TRBV29-1 and TRBJ2-7, with 8 nucleotides matching TRBD1. The CDR3 runs 14 residues. V was clipped by 4 bases and J by 2 bases; unmatched bases: 7. CDR1 is SQVTM, CDR2 ANQGSEA, per germline. The CDR3 sequence is CSVAGGTGPYEQYF. CDR3 coding DNA: TGCAGCGTTGCCGGTGGGACAGGCCCCTACGAGCAGTACTTC.

The V and J genes are TRBV28 and TRBJ1-1, with D possibly matching TRBD1 (5 bases). CDR3 size: 15 residues. Trimming removed 6 bases from V and 5 bases from J, with 19 bases in between. Germline CDR1 reads MDHEN; CDR2 reads SYDVKM. CDR3 in amino acids: CASSFLSRGLTEAFF. Written as DNA, the CDR3 is TGTGCCAGCAGCTTCCTCTCTCGGGGCTTAACTGAAGCTTTCTTT. The full variable domain, completed using reference TRBV28 and TRBJ1-1, is DVKVTQSSRYLVKRTGEKVFLECVQDMDHENMFWYRQDPGLGLRLIYFSYDVKMKEKGDIPEGYSVSREKKERFSLILESASTNQTSMYLCASSFLSRGLTEAFFGQGTRLTVV.